Following are 14 T cell receptor beta chains from one sample sequenced in a study of Graves' ophthalmopathy and Graves' hyperthyroidism. As the template, RNA transcripts were used to amplify TCR beta CDR3 regions. First-round RT-PCR relied on HTBI primers, and a second-round multiplex PCR came next. TCRdb itself ran the multiplex PCR reads through MiXCR, one entry per CDR3 protein. Here the sample spans more than 300,000 distinct CDR3 sequences, roughly 15% being singletons. Sequences were obtained from peripheral blood. These receptor sequences come from an adult woman with stable Graves' hyperthyroidism.

This clonotype has ten or more counts. V usage is TRBV12-3 or TRBV12-4 and J usage is TRBJ1-5, with 7 bases matching TRBD1. The CDR3 totals 15 residues. The V and J ends lost 5 bases and 7 bases, in that order; junction bases with no gene match: 11. CDR3 sequence reads: CASSGRQGYEQPQHF. CDR3 nucleotide sequence: TGTGCCAGCAGTGGACGACAGGGTTATGAACAGCCCCAGCATTTT.

This clonotype was counted ten times or more. The J gene is TRBJ1-3, the V gene TRBV29-1; D gene ambiguous. This CDR3 is 12 amino acids long. V lost 7 bases and J 1 base, leaving 8 bases between the germline ends. The V gene's germline CDR1 is SQVTM and CDR2 ANQGSEA. Written as DNA, the CDR3 is TGCAGCGATATGAGGTCTGGAAACACCATATATTTT. Residues: CSDMRSGNTIYF.

This clonotype appeared many times. The chain combines TRBV11-2 with TRBJ1-5, with D maybe TRBD1 (6 bases). V was shortened by 1 base and J by 3 bases, with 13 bases between the two germline ends. CDR3 length: 16 residues. Germline V gives CDR1 SGHAT, CDR2 FQNNGV. CDR3 sequence (DNA): TGTGCCAGCAGCTTAGTTGGGGGGCCGAACAATCAGCCCCAGCATTTT. This codes for CASSLVGGPNNQPQHF. Full variable domain (outside the CDR3, taken from reference TRBV11-2 and TRBJ1-5): EAGVAQSPRYKIIEKRQSVAFWCNPISGHATLYWYQQILGQGPKLLIQFQNNGVVDDSQLPKDRFSAERLKGVDSTLKIQPAKLEDSAVYLCASSLVGGPNNQPQHFGDGTRLSIL.

The chain employs TRBV11-2 and TRBJ2-3; D not resolved. This CDR3 is built from 13 residues. Germline CDR1 SGHAT, CDR2 FQNNGV. The V end lost 2 bases, the J end lost 4 bases, and 7 bases lay between the germline ends. The CDR3 sequence is CASSLSPADTQYF. For the CDR3, the DNA is TGTGCCAGCAGCTTATCACCTGCAGATACGCAGTATTTT.

This clonotype was detected many times. This chain joins TRBV20-1 and TRBJ2-5; TRBD2 aligns across 8 bases. The CDR3 sequence is 12 residues long. J lost 7 bases, V lost 1 base, and 2 bases had no gene match. Germline lookup yields CDR1 DFQATT and CDR2 SNEGSKA (reference sequence). The CDR3 loop is CSARAAGGTQYF. CDR3 bases: TGCAGTGCTAGAGCTGCGGGGGGGACCCAGTACTTC.

This clonotype came up a few times. The junction departs from germline at one end; a sequencing error may be responsible. The CDR3 region has the DNA TGTGCCAGTAGTTTAGACAGTCAAGCCGGGACGGGAGGGAACAATGAGCAGTTCTTC. Its translation is CASSLDSQAGTGGNNEQFF. This sequence joins TRBV19 and TRBJ2-1; 8 positions agree with TRBD2. CDR1 is LNHDA and CDR2 is SQIVND in the germline V gene (reference sequence). The CDR3 consists of 19 residues. Drawing the rest from reference TRBV19 and TRBJ2-1, the complete variable domain is DGGITQSPKYLFRKEGQNVTLSCEQNLNHDAMYWYRQDPGQGLRLIYYSQIVNDFQKGDIAEGYSVSREKKESFPLTVTSAQKNPTAFYLCASSLDSQAGTGGNNEQFFGPGTRLTVL.

The V and J genes are TRBV20-1 and TRBJ2-7; D is undetermined. Trimming cost V 0 bases and J 3 bases, with 12 bases left between them. CDR3 length: 14 residues. Looked up from germline, CDR1 is DFQATT and CDR2 is SNEGSKA (reference sequence). The CDR3 bases are TGCAGTGCTAGAGATCCCGGCAAAAACTACGAGCAGTACTTC. This gives the protein CSARDPGKNYEQYF.

This sequence joins TRBV6-1 and TRBJ2-7, with D perhaps TRBD1 or TRBD2 (5 bases each). The germline V gene encodes CDR1 MNHNS and CDR2 SASEGT. V was clipped by 6 bases and J by 3 bases, with 18 bases between them. The length of the CDR3 is 15 residues. DNA of the CDR3: TGTGCCAGCAGGCGAGGGGACGCTGGATTCTACGAGCAGTACTTC. Encoded protein: CASRRGDAGFYEQYF.

To note about this clonotype: No conserved phenylalanine or tryptophan is present at the end of the CDR3, so a read error is the likely explanation. The chain links TRBV6-1 to TRBJ2-5, with D perhaps matching TRBD1 or TRBD2 (5 bases each). Germline V CDR1 and CDR2: MNHNS, SASEGT. The V and J ends lost 5 bases and 7 bases respectively, with 17 bases between them. This CDR3 has 14 residues. In DNA form, the CDR3 reads TGTGCCAGCAGTCCCAATCGGGGCCCGGTGACCCAGTACCTC. Protein product: CASSPNRGPVTQYL.

In this sample, this clonotype turned up a few times. This rearrangement joins TRBV27 to TRBJ2-7, with 7 positions matching TRBD2. With V trimmed by 9 bases and J by 2 bases, 16 bases remained unmatched. This CDR3 is built from 16 residues. Looked up from germline, CDR1 is MNHEY and CDR2 is SMNVEV (reference sequence). CDR3 sequence reads: CASLRSGLAAPYEQYF. The CDR3 DNA is TGTGCCAGTCTCCGATCGGGCCTAGCGGCTCCCTACGAGCAGTACTTC.

The rearrangement links TRBV6-2 or TRBV6-3 to TRBJ2-5; 7 positions match TRBD1. The V gene's germline CDR1 is MNHEY and CDR2 SVGEGT. This CDR3 spans 13 amino acids. Trimming removed 6 bases from V and 5 bases from J; junction bases left unmatched: 6. This CDR3 reads CASSHGTEETQYF. Here the CDR3 DNA reads TGTGCCAGCAGCCATGGGACAGAGGAGACCCAGTACTTC.

This clonotype was seen ten or more times. The chain is built from TRBV7-2 and TRBJ1-2; D call uncertain. Trimming took off 1 base at V and 6 bases at J, with 15 bases between the two ends. This CDR3 is built from 15 residues. Germline-derived CDR1 and CDR2 are SGHTA and FQGNSA. The CDR3 coding sequence is TGTGCCAGCAGCTTAGGAATGAACATCCTCAATGGCTACACCTTC. This sequence encodes CASSLGMNILNGYTF.

This clonotype came up many times. This rearrangement joins TRBV20-1 to TRBJ1-3, with a possible D match to TRBD1 (6 bases). The V gene's germline CDR1 is DFQATT and CDR2 SNEGSKA (reference sequence). The CDR3 extends over 12 amino acids. Deletions cut 0 bases from V and 7 bases from J, with 7 bases between. The CDR3 DNA reads TGCAGTGCTAGAGATCAGGGGAACACCATATATTTT. Residues: CSARDQGNTIYF.

In this sample, this clonotype turned up many times. The rearrangement uses TRBV28 and TRBJ2-7; maybe TRBD1 (5 bases). Germline V gene lookup returns CDR1 MDHEN and CDR2 SYDVKM. V was cut by 6 bases and J by 4 bases, with 16 bases left in between. The CDR3 sequence is 14 residues long. The CDR3: CASRLSGNSYEQYF. The CDR3 DNA sequence: TGTGCCAGCAGGCTATCAGGGAATTCTTACGAGCAGTACTTC. The entire variable domain, with the rest obtained from reference TRBV28 and TRBJ2-7, is as follows: DVKVTQSSRYLVKRTGEKVFLECVQDMDHENMFWYRQDPGLGLRLIYFSYDVKMKEKGDIPEGYSVSREKKERFSLILESASTNQTSMYLCASRLSGNSYEQYFGPGTRLTVT.